This T cell receptor (beta chain) was documented in a study of prognosis after radiotherapy for stage I lung cancer. Study as a whole: Roughly 11 patients' tumors were adenocarcinoma, and 6 or 7 patients' tumors were squamous cell carcinoma. Study-level findings and limits: Reportedly, TRBV and TRBJ gene usage varied with metastasis presence. Unique TCR clones declined after stereotactic body radiation therapy, from a median around 10,000 to 6,500.

The genomic DNA TCR beta CDR3 region underwent two rounds of multiplex PCR. First-round PCR amplification was performed with primers specific to each TRBV and TRBJ gene. Universal primers primed the second round of PCR. MiXCR, applied by TCRdb to the multiplex PCR reads, yields one record per CDR3 protein. This table holds around 20,000 distinct CDR3 sequences, approximately 50% found once. With regard to this clonotype: Its antigen is not identified.

This clonotype originated in a donor aged 50 or older with non-small cell lung cancer. This specimen consisted of PBMCs, obtained before or after stereotactic body radiation therapy (not recorded which).

The DNA of the CDR3 is TGCGCCAGCAGCCCCGGGAGTTGGGACACAGATACGCAGTATTTT. Its protein product is CASSPGSWDTDTQYF. The chain couples TRBV5-1 to TRBJ2-3; D perhaps matches TRBD2 (6 bases). The germline V gene has CDR1 SGHRS and CDR2 YFSETQ. V gave up 4 bases and J gave up 2 bases, with 14 bases separating them. The CDR3 covers 15 residues.